This TCR beta chain was sequenced for a study of blood T cell repertoires in COVID-19. Study overall: Some COVID-19 samples were acute and others convalescent; all came from the United States, Italy and Spain.

Here immunoSEQ multiplex PCR was the method, and the copy in TCRdb shows in-frame clones only, minus some. The sample records tens of thousands of clones, 70% to 85% being singletons. This CDR3 spans 15 amino acids. V was pared by 0 bases and J by 2 bases, with 11 bases between. Germline CDR1 reads GTSNPN; CDR2 reads SVGIG (reference sequence). This TCR came from a man aged 50 or older with active or convalescent COVID-19. The sequenced sample consisted of peripheral blood. The rearrangement joins TRBV30 to TRBJ1-5; TRBD1 might be the D (6 bases). Here the CDR3 DNA reads TGTGCCTGGAGTGTCGGCGGGGGCGGCAATCAGCCCCAGCATTTT. Protein product: CAWSVGGGGNQPQHF.